This T cell receptor (beta chain) was observed in a study of blood T cell repertoires in COVID-19. The CDR3 sequence is 15 residues long. Trimming cost V 6 bases and J 2 bases; bases outside gene matches: 8. Germline V gives CDR1 SGHTA, CDR2 FQGNSA. Sequencing used immunoSEQ multiplex PCR; TCRdb keeps in-frame clones, though not all of them. The sample contains 150,000 or so clones, approximately 81% of which appear only once. This clonotype was obtained from a man in his sixties who had recovered from COVID-19. Sequences were obtained from PBMCs or T cells enriched from blood (not recorded which). V gene TRBV7-2 combines with J gene TRBJ2-3; 7 bases agree with TRBD2. This chain's CDR3 is CASSSGLRYTDTQYF. The CDR3 nucleotides are TGTGCCAGCAGTTCGGGACTACGGTACACAGATACGCAGTATTTT.